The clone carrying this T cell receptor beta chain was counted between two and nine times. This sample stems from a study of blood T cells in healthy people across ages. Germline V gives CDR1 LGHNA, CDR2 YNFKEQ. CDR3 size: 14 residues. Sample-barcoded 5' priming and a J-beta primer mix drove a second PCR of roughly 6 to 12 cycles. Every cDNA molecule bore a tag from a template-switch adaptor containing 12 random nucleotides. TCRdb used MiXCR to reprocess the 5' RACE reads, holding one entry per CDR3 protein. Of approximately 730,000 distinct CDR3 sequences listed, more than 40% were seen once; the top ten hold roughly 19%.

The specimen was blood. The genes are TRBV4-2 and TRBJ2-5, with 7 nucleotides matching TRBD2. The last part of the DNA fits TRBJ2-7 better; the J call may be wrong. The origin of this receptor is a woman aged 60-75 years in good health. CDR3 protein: CASSQDPSGYEQYF. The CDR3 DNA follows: TGTGCCAGCAGCCAAGACCCTAGCGGCTACGAGCAGTACTTC.